The 10 T cell receptor beta chains presented below share a single source sample, sequenced in a study of cytomegalovirus exposure and HLA in healthy donors. This PCR relied on a set of 60 Vbeta primers and 13 Jbeta primers. Data came from immunoSEQ multiplex PCR; TCRdb stores just in-frame clones and leaves some out. The sample lists about 180,000 clones; 80% were seen once. The material sequenced was PBMCs. The receptors were sampled from a man aged 40-50 years in good health and CMV-seronegative.

This clone was recorded once. The chain employs TRBV29-1 and TRBJ2-5; D not resolved. V was shortened by 0 bases and J by 5 bases, with 13 bases between the two germline ends. This CDR3 is built from 14 residues. Germline CDR1 is SQVTM and CDR2 is ANQGSEA. The DNA of the CDR3 is TGCAGCGTTGAAGATCTTGTATGGGCCGAGACCCAGTACTTC. Protein product: CSVEDLVWAETQYF.

The sample holds a few counts of this clone. The V and J genes are TRBV29-1 and TRBJ2-5; 15 bases fit TRBD2. Germline-derived CDR1 and CDR2 are SQVTM and ANQGSEA. J was trimmed by 4 bases and V by 4 bases; bases with no gene match: 4. This CDR3 is built from 15 residues. CDR3 nucleotides: TGCAGCGTTGGGACTAGCGGGGGGGCAGGAGAGACCCAGTACTTC. This codes for CSVGTSGGAGETQYF.

This sequence joins TRBV5-1 and TRBJ2-5, with D tentatively TRBD1 (6 bases). The CDR3 runs 15 residues. The germline CDR1 and CDR2 sequences are SGHRS and YFSETQ. With 1 base removed from V and 3 bases from J, the gap between germline ends came to 13 bases. CDR3 sequence (DNA): TGCGCCAGCAGCTTGTCGGGCCCAGGGGAAGAGACCCAGTACTTC. Residues: CASSLSGPGEETQYF. Based on the CDR3 plus reference TRBV5-1 and TRBJ2-5, the full variable domain is KAGVTQTPRYLIKTRGQQVTLSCSPISGHRSVSWYQQTPGQGLQFLFEYFSETQRNKGNFPGRFSGRQFSNSRSEMNVSTLELGDSALYLCASSLSGPGEETQYFGPGTRLLVL.

This clone came up once. The J gene is TRBJ1-5, the V gene TRBV6-5; D is ambiguous. Trimming pared 2 bases from V and 7 bases from J, leaving 9 bases between. Germline V lookup: CDR1 MNHEY, CDR2 SVGAGI. This CDR3 is 13 amino acids long. DNA for the CDR3: TGTGCCAGCAGTTACAACGCGGGACAGCCCCAGCATTTT. Amino acids: CASSYNAGQPQHF.

V usage is TRBV29-1 and J usage is TRBJ2-6; 7 nucleotides align to TRBD1. Unmatched junction bases numbered 6, after V lost 5 bases and J lost 2 bases. The CDR3 covers 15 residues. Germline V CDR1 and CDR2: SQVTM, ANQGSEA. The DNA for the CDR3 is TGCAGCGTTACTGACGACAGGGCTGGGGCCAACGTCCTGACTTTC. It is translated as CSVTDDRAGANVLTF.

There are a few counts of this clone. The chain joins TRBV9 to TRBJ2-1, with 8 nucleotides matching TRBD1. The germline V gene has CDR1 SGDLS and CDR2 YYNGEE. Losses at the gene ends were 5 bases for V and 5 bases for J; bases not matched to a gene: 6. This CDR3 has 14 residues. The CDR3 coding sequence is TGTGCCAGCAGTGCCGGACAGGGAAACAATGAGCAGTTCTTC. This encodes CASSAGQGNNEQFF.

In this sample, this clone turned up a few times. The chain is built from TRBV6-1 and TRBJ1-4; the D gene is possibly TRBD1 (6 bases). Per the germline V gene, CDR1 is MNHNS and CDR2 is SASEGT. This CDR3 has 16 amino acids. Trimming shortened V by 1 base and J by 10 bases, and 19 bases separated the two germline ends. CDR3 in DNA: TGTGCCAGCAGTGAAGAAGGCGGGGGCGGTCTAGGAAAACTGTTTTTT. It translates to CASSEEGGGGLGKLFF.

The J gene is TRBJ2-7, the V gene TRBV30; D possibly corresponds to TRBD2 (7 bases). The CDR3 loop spans 13 amino acids. Trimming stripped 0 bases from V and 6 bases from J, with 12 bases between. CDR1 GTSNPN and CDR2 SVGIG come from the germline V gene (reference sequence). CDR3: CAWSVRGAGEQYF. CDR3 bases: TGTGCCTGGAGTGTACGGGGGGCCGGCGAGCAGTACTTC.

V usage is TRBV10-3 and J usage is TRBJ1-2; D is undetermined. CDR1 and CDR2 from the germline V gene are ENHRY and SYGVKD. Deletions cut 7 bases from V and 8 bases from J, with 17 bases between. This CDR3 is 13 amino acids long. CDR3 bases: TGTGCCATCACCAGTGGCAGCGGCGTCGGCTACACCTTC. As protein: CAITSGSGVGYTF.

With respect to this clone: A junction end diverges from the germline sequence, so it may reflect a read error. Other nucleotide sequences from this sample produce the same CDR3. The chain combines TRBV4-3 with TRBJ2-1, with D uncertain. The CDR3 length is 14 residues. Germline CDR1 reads LGHNA; CDR2 reads YSLEER. The CDR3 sequence is CASSVRHSYNEQFF. CDR3 nucleotide sequence: TGCGCCAGCAGCGTCCGACACTCCTACAACGAGCAGTTCTTC.